Listed below are T cell receptor beta chains from one sample, sequenced in a study of Tregs in tolerant kidney transplant recipients. Profiling relied on immunoSEQ multiplex PCR, and the TCRdb table lists in-frame clones only, not all of them. Of roughly 70,000 clones in the sample, 70% to 90% were seen once. Specimen: CD4+ T cells from blood (PBMCs), collected 6 months after the transplant. All receptors come from a human patient who received a combined kidney and bone marrow transplant. Some T cells may have originated in the graft donor. Each CDR3 is given with its conserved first and last residue. D genes are given only for firm matches. Not every row has a clone size; where given, it reads once, few, many or a size class.

j_gene,d_gene,v_gene,abundance,CDR3nt,CDR3aa
TRBJ1-2,.,TRBV30,.,TGTGCCTGGAGGCGGGACTTGTACTATGGCTACACCTTC,CAWRRDLYYGYTF
TRBJ1-1,.,TRBV7-9,.,TGTGCCAGCAGCCGGGGTGGGGTTGGGACAATTGAAGCTTTCTTT,CASSRGGVGTIEAFF
TRBJ2-5,.,TRBV21-1,.,TGTGCCAGCGGGGGACCGGGGGGTTCAGAGACCCAGTACTTC,CASGGPGGSETQYF
TRBJ2-2,.,TRBV6-5,.,TGTGCCAGCAGTTACTCTTCCAGCGGGAACACCGGGGAGCTGTTTTTT,CASSYSSSGNTGELFF
TRBJ2-2,TRBD1,TRBV5-1,.,TGCGCCAGCAGCTTGGGACAGGGGGGGAACACCGGGGAGCTGTTTTTT,CASSLGQGGNTGELFF
TRBJ2-2,.,TRBV7-3,.,TGTGCCAGCAGCTTAAGTAGCGCCGCGAACACCGGGGAGCTGTTTTTT,CASSLSSAANTGELFF
TRBJ2-1,TRBD2,TRBV5-1,.,TGCGCCAGCAGCTGGACTAGCGGGGGGAACAATGAGCAGTTCTTC,CASSWTSGGNNEQFF
TRBJ2-3,.,TRBV7-3,.,TGTGCCAGCAGCCTAGGACAGTCAATGCCGGATACGCAGTATTTT,CASSLGQSMPDTQYF
TRBJ2-1,TRBD1,TRBV7-3,.,TGTGCCAGCAGCTTATCGAGGGGGCGGAGTGAGCAGTTCTTC,CASSLSRGRSEQFF
TRBJ2-1,.,TRBV28,.,TGTGCCAGCAGTTTATATCTCGGGGGTCGGTTCTTC,CASSLYLGGRFF
TRBJ1-4,.,TRBV15,.,TGTGCCACCAGCAGTCCCGTCGTGGGGGGAACTAATGAAAAACTGTTTTTT,CATSSPVVGGTNEKLFF
TRBJ1-3,.,TRBV6-5,.,TGTGCCAGCAGTATTGGGAGGTCTGGAAACACCATATATTTT,CASSIGRSGNTIYF
TRBJ2-5,TRBD2,TRBV7-7,.,TGTGCCAGCAGCTTAGACCCTAGCGGTCAAGAGACCCAGTACTTC,CASSLDPSGQETQYF
TRBJ2-7,TRBD1,TRBV2,once,TGTGCCAGCAGTCGGGCCCGTCCGGGACAGACCTCCTACGAGCAGTACTTC,CASSRARPGQTSYEQYF
TRBJ2-1,.,TRBV11-3,.,TGTGCCAGCAGCCTCGAGACTAGCAATGAGCAGTTCTTC,CASSLETSNEQFF
TRBJ2-1,TRBD2,TRBV5-4,.,TGTGCCAGCAGCCCACCTCCAAGCGGGGGCGCAAGGCAGTTCTTC,CASSPPPSGGARQFF
TRBJ2-5,TRBD1,TRBV6-5,.,TGTGCCAGCAGTTACCGGGACAGGCCCCAAGAGACCCAGTACTTC,CASSYRDRPQETQYF
TRBJ2-7,.,TRBV25-1,.,TGTGCCAGCAGTGAATGGGGAGAGGTCTACGAGCAGTACTTC,CASSEWGEVYEQYF
TRBJ2-6,.,TRBV2,.,TGTGCCAGCAGTGAAGCATCATTCTCTGGGGCCAACGTCCTGACTTTC,CASSEASFSGANVLTF
TRBJ1-6,.,TRBV28,.,TGTGCCAGCAGTCCGGCCAAATGGTGGAGTTCACCCCTCCACTTT,CASSPAKWWSSPLHF
TRBJ1-6,.,TRBV4-1,.,TGCGCCAGCAGCCAAGAGGGAAGGGGGAAAATACATAGCTCCTATAATTCACCCCTCCACTTT,CASSQEGRGKIHSSYNSPLHF
TRBJ2-3,TRBD2,TRBV7-3,.,TGTGCCAGCAGCTTAATCCCTAGCGGGAGGGCCGATGCAGATACGCAGTATTTT,CASSLIPSGRADADTQYF
TRBJ2-3,.,TRBV6-6,.,TGTGCCAGCAGCTCGACTTCTTGGGCAGATACGCAGTATTTT,CASSSTSWADTQYF
TRBJ2-5,.,TRBV20-1,.,TGCAGTGTTTCGTCTGAAGAGACCCAGTACTTC,CSVSSEETQYF
TRBJ2-7,.,TRBV5-4,.,TGTGCCAGCAGCCCAACCCCCACAGGGCGCTACGAGCAGTACTTC,CASSPTPTGRYEQYF
TRBJ2-7,TRBD2,TRBV5-4,.,TGTGCCAGCAGCATCCGGACTAGCGGCCCTAGGTACGAGCAGTACTTC,CASSIRTSGPRYEQYF
TRBJ1-5,.,TRBV7-8,once,TGTGCCAGCAGCTTATATCCTCGGGGCAATCAGCCCCAGCATTTT,CASSLYPRGNQPQHF
TRBJ2-7,.,TRBV6-1,.,TGTGCCAGCAGGGTCGTGAGCGAGCAGTACTTC,CASRVVSEQYF
TRBJ2-7,TRBD2,TRBV28,.,TGTGCCAGCAGTCCGCCGGGACTAGCGGTCTACGAGCAGTACTTC,CASSPPGLAVYEQYF
TRBJ1-5,.,TRBV27,.,TGTGCCAGCAGCCGGGGTCAGTACAATCAGCCCCAGCATTTT,CASSRGQYNQPQHF
TRBJ1-2,.,TRBV7-2,.,TGTGCCAGCAGCTTAAGAGCCGCTAACTATGGCTACACCTTC,CASSLRAANYGYTF
TRBJ1-2,.,TRBV5-1,.,TGCGCCAGCAGCCCCGGGGTGGCCTATGGCTACACCTTC,CASSPGVAYGYTF
TRBJ1-5,TRBD1,TRBV25-1,.,TGTGCCAGCAGCGCCCCGACAGGGAGGTATAGCAATCAGCCCCAGCATTTT,CASSAPTGRYSNQPQHF
TRBJ2-2,.,TRBV7-9,.,TGTGTTAACAGCGGAAGAACCAACACCGGGGAGCTGTTTTTT,CVNSGRTNTGELFF
TRBJ2-7,.,TRBV4-3,.,TGCGCCAGCAGCCAAGAGGCTCTAGCGCTCCCCTACGAGCAGTACTTC,CASSQEALALPYEQYF
TRBJ1-1,TRBD1,TRBV5-6,.,TGTGCCAGCAGCTCGGGACAGGGTACGACTGAAGCTTTCTTT,CASSSGQGTTEAFF
TRBJ1-4,.,TRBV29-1,once,TGCAGCGTTGGGGTTTCAGGGGTAAATGAAAAACTGTTTTTT,CSVGVSGVNEKLFF
TRBJ2-5,.,TRBV7-2,.,TGTGCCAGCAGCCTTCCGGAGACCCAGTACTTC,CASSLPETQYF
TRBJ2-7,TRBD1,TRBV4-1,.,TGCGCCAGCAGCCAAGCCCAGGACAGGGGGCTATCCTACGAGCAGTACTTC,CASSQAQDRGLSYEQYF
TRBJ2-7,.,TRBV6-5,.,TGTGCCAGCAGTCGGGACACGACTTACTACGAGCAGTACTTC,CASSRDTTYYEQYF
TRBJ2-3,TRBD2,TRBV5-6,.,TGTGCCAGCACCCGCCCTAGCGGGAACACAGATACGCAGTATTTT,CASTRPSGNTDTQYF
TRBJ2-2,TRBD2,TRBV19,.,TGTGCCAGTAGTATAGGGACTAGCTTCTTAACCGGGGAGCTGTTTTTT,CASSIGTSFLTGELFF
TRBJ2-1,.,TRBV5-1,.,TGCGCCAGCAGCTTGGGCGGGGTCTCCTACAATGAGCAGTTCTTC,CASSLGGVSYNEQFF
TRBJ2-7,TRBD2,TRBV7-3,.,TGTGCCAGCAGCCTGACTAGCGGGGGAGTATACGAGCAGTACTTC,CASSLTSGGVYEQYF
TRBJ2-3,.,TRBV27,.,TGTGCCAGCAGTTTATTGCGGGGAAGCACAGATACGCAGTATTTT,CASSLLRGSTDTQYF
TRBJ1-1,.,TRBV7-2,.,TGTGCCAGCAGCTTAGTAGTGACAACTACTGAAGCTTTCTTT,CASSLVVTTTEAFF